A selection of T cell receptor beta chains follows, all from one sample in a study of identifying expanded T cells in peripheral blood. Method: immunoSEQ multiplex PCR; TCRdb's copy keeps in-frame clones and lacks some. The sample lists nearly 60,000 clones; around nine tenths were seen once. Sequences were obtained from blood. These TCRs come from a person aged 18-70 years in good health. The CDR3 runs from the conserved cysteine through the conserved F or W. The D gene is left open where the match is weak.

J gene: TRBJ2-7; V gene: TRBV19; D gene: TRBD2; CDR3 protein: CASSTLADGSTEQYF; CDR3 DNA: TGTGCCAGTAGTACCCTAGCGGACGGGTCCACCGAGCAGTACTTC
J gene: TRBJ1-2; V gene: TRBV5-1; D gene: -; CDR3 protein: CASSWDGPYGYTF; CDR3 DNA: TGCGCCAGCAGCTGGGACGGACCCTATGGCTACACCTTC
J gene: TRBJ2-7; V gene: TRBV5-4; D gene: TRBD1; CDR3 protein: CASSSQTGQTYEQYF; CDR3 DNA: TGTGCCAGCAGCTCACAGACAGGGCAAACCTACGAGCAGTACTTC
J gene: TRBJ2-2; V gene: TRBV9; D gene: -; CDR3 protein: CASTHSGTTNTGELFF; CDR3 DNA: TGTGCCAGCACCCACTCCGGGACCACGAACACCGGGGAGCTGTTTTTT
J gene: TRBJ2-2; V gene: TRBV7-2; D gene: TRBD2; CDR3 protein: CASSLGTGLPNTGELFF; CDR3 DNA: TGTGCCAGCAGCTTAGGTACGGGACTACCCAACACCGGGGAGCTGTTTTTT
J gene: TRBJ1-3; V gene: TRBV13; D gene: -; CDR3 protein: CASRGGGNTIYF; CDR3 DNA: TGTGCCAGCAGGGGTGGCGGAAACACCATATATTTT
J gene: TRBJ2-3; V gene: TRBV2; D gene: TRBD2; CDR3 protein: CASSVERGLTDTQYF; CDR3 DNA: TGTGCCAGCAGTGTGGAGCGGGGCCTCACAGATACGCAGTATTTT
J gene: TRBJ2-3; V gene: TRBV7-6; D gene: TRBD1; CDR3 protein: CASSLDSRDRGSDTQYF; CDR3 DNA: TGTGCCAGCAGCTTAGACTCCCGGGACAGGGGTTCAGATACGCAGTATTTT
J gene: TRBJ1-4; V gene: TRBV18; D gene: -; CDR3 protein: CASSSRDGNEKLFF; CDR3 DNA: TGTGCCAGCTCATCCCGGGACGGGAATGAAAAACTGTTTTTT
J gene: TRBJ2-7; V gene: TRBV7-2; D gene: -; CDR3 protein: CASSLGAEGNGQYF; CDR3 DNA: TGTGCCAGCAGCTTAGGGGCAGAGGGCAACGGGCAGTACTTC